The 10 T cell receptor beta chains presented below share a single source sample, sequenced in a study of T cell responses to AZD1222 COVID-19 vaccine. Produced via immunoSEQ multiplex PCR; TCRdb's table is partial and in-frame only. The sample shows 180,000 or so clones, about 91% of them seen only once. Sequenced here: peripheral blood, sampled 28 days after the second AZD1222 dose. The receptors here all came from an adult who received the AZD1222 COVID-19 vaccine.

In the case of this clone: A junction boundary mismatches the germline segment, possibly from a read error. V is TRBV19 and J is TRBJ1-1, with 7 bases identical to TRBD1. Germline V gene sequence: CDR1 LNHDA, CDR2 SQIVND (reference sequence). The length of the CDR3 is 14 residues. The CDR3 bases are TGTGCCAGTAGGATAGACAGGGTAACCACTGAAGCTTTCTTT. This encodes CASRIDRVTTEAFF.

In its sample, this clone was seen once. In DNA, the CDR3 is TGTGCCAGCAGTTCTGGACAGGGGTACAATGAGCAGTTCTTC. Residues: CASSSGQGYNEQFF. The chain links TRBV6-5 to TRBJ2-1, with 9 bases matching TRBD1. Trimming took 4 bases from V and 4 from J; bases not matched to a gene: 2. Germline CDR1 MNHEY, CDR2 SVGAGI. The CDR3 is made up of 14 amino acids.

This clone has just one count. This chain joins TRBV5-6 and TRBJ2-7; 9 bases are shared with TRBD1. This CDR3 is built from 15 residues. Germline CDR1 and CDR2: SGHDT and YYEEEE. V was pared by 3 bases and J by 5 bases, with 9 bases of the junction left unmatched. The CDR3 is CASSWKTTGGDEQYF. CDR3 sequence (DNA): TGTGCCAGCAGCTGGAAAACAACAGGGGGCGACGAGCAGTACTTC.

The rearrangement joins TRBV12-5 to TRBJ1-2; D is unresolved. This CDR3 spans 14 amino acids. Per the germline V gene, CDR1 is LGHNT and CDR2 is FRNRAP. V was pared by 6 bases and J by 5 bases, with 16 bases between. CDR3 region: CASGRNDKTYGYTF. The CDR3 DNA reads as TGTGCTAGTGGCCGGAATGACAAAACATATGGCTACACCTTC. Using reference TRBV12-5 and TRBJ1-2 for the parts outside the CDR3, the full variable domain is DARVTQTPRHKVTEMGQEVTMRCQPILGHNTVFWYRQTMMQGLELLAYFRNRAPLDDSGMPKDRFSAEMPDATLATLKIQPSEPRDSAVYFCASGRNDKTYGYTFGSGTRLTVV.

CDR3 coding DNA: TGTGCCAGCAGTTCCCAGGCGGATACGCAGTATTTT. Residues: CASSSQADTQYF. The J gene is TRBJ2-3, the V gene TRBV12-3 or TRBV12-4; D call uncertain. The CDR3 extends over 12 amino acids. V shed 4 bases and J shed 6 bases, with 8 bases lying between them.

The chain recombines TRBV2 with TRBJ2-2, with 11 bases fitting TRBD2. The CDR3 contains 16 residues. Germline trimming cut 6 bases from V and 5 bases from J; bases unmatched to any gene: 8. CDR1 and CDR2 (germline): SNHLY, FYNNEI. CDR3 sequence: CASSDPSGGLTGELFF. The CDR3 coding sequence is TGTGCCAGCAGCGACCCTAGCGGGGGGCTAACCGGGGAGCTGTTTTTT.

The rearrangement joins TRBV18 to TRBJ1-1; tentatively, D is TRBD1 (5 bases). Germline assignment: CDR1 KGHSH and CDR2 LQKENI. The CDR3 has 12 residues. Trimming left V 2 bases short and J 8 bases short, with 9 bases between. The CDR3 region is CASSPGAPEAFF. The CDR3 region has the DNA TGTGCCAGCTCACCAGGGGCTCCCGAAGCTTTCTTT.

This chain uses TRBV7-9 with TRBJ1-1, with no clear D. The germline V and J ends were trimmed by 10 bases and 3 bases, with 15 bases remaining between them. Looked up from germline, CDR1 is SEHNR and CDR2 is FQNEAQ (reference sequence). The CDR3 is 13 amino acids. The CDR3 reads CATRWTPDTEAFF. Here the CDR3 DNA reads TGTGCCACCCGGTGGACGCCGGACACTGAAGCTTTCTTT. The complete variable domain, with remaining parts taken from reference TRBV7-9 and TRBJ1-1, reads DTGVSQNPRHKITKRGQNVTFRCDPISEHNRLYWYRQTLGQGPEFLTYFQNEAQLEKSRLLSDRFSAERPKGSFSTLEIQRTEQGDSAMYLCATRWTPDTEAFFGQGTRLTVV.

The chain uses TRBV7-2 and TRBJ1-2; D not resolved. The V end lost 1 base, the J end lost 4 bases, and 19 bases lay between the germline ends. From germline, CDR1 is SGHTA and CDR2 FQGNSA. The CDR3 is 17 amino acids. The DNA of the CDR3 is TGTGCCAGCAGCTTAGTTACGGTGAGGACGGGCGTCTATGGCTACACCTTC. Its translation: CASSLVTVRTGVYGYTF. Full variable domain (remainder filled in from reference TRBV7-2 and TRBJ1-2): GAGVSQSPSNKVTEKGKDVELRCDPISGHTALYWYRQSLGQGLEFLIYFQGNSAPDKSGLPSDRFSAERTGGSVSTLTIQRTQQEDSAVYLCASSLVTVRTGVYGYTFGSGTRLTVV.

This chain links TRBV11-2 with TRBJ1-4; D is unresolved. Trimming took 2 bases from V and 0 from J, leaving 7 bases between them. The CDR3 is 15 amino acids. Germline CDR1 and CDR2: SGHAT and FQNNGV. The CDR3 loop reads CASSLSVATNEKLFF. In DNA form, the CDR3 reads TGTGCCAGCAGCTTAAGTGTTGCAACTAATGAAAAACTGTTTTTT. Combining the CDR3 with reference TRBV11-2 and TRBJ1-4 gives the whole variable domain EAGVAQSPRYKIIEKRQSVAFWCNPISGHATLYWYQQILGQGPKLLIQFQNNGVVDDSQLPKDRFSAERLKGVDSTLKIQPAKLEDSAVYLCASSLSVATNEKLFFGSGTQLSVL.